This T cell receptor beta chain is drawn from a study of breast tumors, draining lymph nodes, adjacent tissues (dated by TCRdb to the mid-2010s). Background on the whole study: Breast cancer patients provided tumor, adjacent nontumor tissue and axillary lymph nodes, and the study compared the TCR beta repertoires across these three sources. In human breast cancer, the study set out to assess how tumor, surrounding tissue and draining lymph node repertoires relate to one another and whether T cells might be exchanged between them.

Lymph node samples were obtained from the axillary draining lymph nodes of breast cancer patients. Its CDR3 holds 16 amino acids, cysteine through phenylalanine. The kept DNA is CDR3 alone, 48 bases in frame from the first base. CDR1 and CDR2, per the germline V gene, are SNHLY and FYNNEI. A word on this clonotype: Its antigen specificity is not known. The junction departs from germline at one end; a sequencing error may be responsible.

Results and caveats for the whole study, not just this receptor: The similarity between tumor and nontumor tissue repertoires was significantly greater in luminal-like breast cancer than in basal-like breast cancer. The data were considered consistent with the idea that most tumor T cells come from the lymph node and then expand in tumor tissue. Tumor T-cell repertoires showed less diversity than lymph node repertoires and more diversity than nontumor tissue repertoires, and tumor T-cell repertoires showed preferential V and J gene usage. The conclusion that tumor T cells originate in lymph nodes was framed as consistent with a hypothesis rather than directly demonstrated.

This sample was sequenced with an Illumina HiSeq 2000. TCR beta chain libraries were generated by multiplex PCR amplification. The amplified TCR beta chain products were analyzed by high-throughput sequencing. TCRdb itself trimmed the public reads at Q25 with fastp, ran MiXCR and retained productive beta chains. Identical CDR3 proteins give one entry, which carries the most common genes and DNA. The sample table shows about 230,000 distinct CDR3 sequences, and 32% are seen once. The ten most abundant clones make up 1.1% to 1.5% of the sample. This TCR was recovered from a female donor with breast cancer. Some clones in this sample may be carry-over from other donors' samples. The chain couples TRBV2 to TRBJ2-2; 5 matching bases give a weak D call of TRBD2. The sample comprised axillary lymph node tissue. DNA sequence: TGTGCCAGCAGTGAGTTTGGGCGGTCGAACACCGGGGAGCTGCTTTTT. It is translated as CASSEFGRSNTGELLF.